This T cell receptor (beta chain) was profiled in a study of blood T cell repertoires in COVID-19. About the research overall: Some COVID-19 samples were acute and others convalescent; all came from the United States, Italy and Spain. T cells, B-cell-depleted T cells, or PBMCs provided the cDNA or gDNA that served as material.

Individuals drawn from around 25 US areas were roughly 18 to 89 years old. This clone has only one observation. The V gene's germline CDR1 is ENHRY and CDR2 SYGVKD. Trimming pared 0 bases from V and 8 bases from J, leaving 17 bases between. The CDR3 spans 16 residues. Original analysis: The assay estimated nucleated cells by amplifying reference gene primers. TCRdb's copy holds only in-frame clones and misses some; the assay was immunoSEQ multiplex PCR. V, J and clone size derive from that table, while D and trimming were established from the DNA sequence. The table includes around 300,000 clones, roughly 87% detected once.

The specimen sequenced was PBMCs or T cells enriched from blood (not recorded which). The V call is TRBV10-3, the J call TRBJ2-1; D is perhaps TRBD2 (6 bases). This clonotype was sampled from a woman in her forties who had recovered from COVID-19. The CDR3 DNA reads TGTGCCATCAGTGAGTCCGGGACTCTCGGGAAGCATGAGCAGTTCTTC. Its protein is CAISESGTLGKHEQFF.